This is a list of T cell receptor beta chains from one sample in a study of shared clonotypes between healthy human individuals. Sequencing was performed with immunoSEQ multiplex PCR; in TCRdb, only in-frame clones are kept and a portion is missing. The sample carries about 480,000 clones, 60% to 80% recorded once. The sequencing input was PBMCs. The receptors were sampled from a woman between 35 and 50 years old in good health. Some clones in this sample may be carry-over from other donors' samples. Each CDR3 is given with its conserved first and last residue. D genes are given only for firm matches. Rows may omit the clone size; those that give it use once, few, many or a size class.

j_call clone_size v_call d_call cdr3_nt cdr3_aa
TRBJ1-2 . TRBV2 TRBD1 TGTGCCAGCAGTGTGGACAGGAATTATGGCTACACCTTC CASSVDRNYGYTF
TRBJ2-2 few TRBV13 . TGTGCCAGCAGCTTCGGGGGAATACGCGGGGAGCTGTTTTTT CASSFGGIRGELFF
TRBJ1-5 few TRBV23-1 . TGCGCCAGTGTGGGTGGGGTAAGACAGCCCCAGCATTTT CASVGGVRQPQHF
TRBJ2-7 . TRBV2 . TGTGCCAGCAGTGTGGGACACACCTACGAGCAGTACTTC CASSVGHTYEQYF
TRBJ1-3 . TRBV4-2 . TGTGCCAGCAGTAAGGGGGGCAACTCTGGAAACACCATATATTTT CASSKGGNSGNTIYF
TRBJ1-1 . TRBV28 . TGTGCCAGCACCCGAGCTGGGAACACTGAAGCTTTCTTT CASTRAGNTEAFF
TRBJ1-1 . TRBV9 . TGTGCCAGCAGCGTAAGATCGGACACTGAAGCTTTCTTT CASSVRSDTEAFF
TRBJ1-2 . TRBV28 TRBD1 TGTGCCAGCAGCGGACAGGACACACTCCTTAGGGGTGGCTACACCTTC CASSGQDTLLRGGYTF
TRBJ2-2 few TRBV9 . TGTGCCAGCAGCCCCGGCGGGGACGGGGAGCTGTTTTTT CASSPGGDGELFF
TRBJ2-3 . TRBV5-1 TRBD2 TGCGCCAGCACCCCCAGAGCGGGATCTTTTACAGATACGCAGTATTTT CASTPRAGSFTDTQYF
TRBJ1-1 . TRBV5-1 TRBD1 TGCGCCAGCAGCTACGGGACAGGAGGGAACACTGAAGCTTTCTTT CASSYGTGGNTEAFF
TRBJ1-5 few TRBV4-2 . TGTGCCAGCAGCCAAGAGGGGCAGGGAATTCTGCATTTT CASSQEGQGILHF
TRBJ1-3 . TRBV7-3 . TGTGCCAGCAGCTTAACCGGGGTCGGAAACACCATATATTTT CASSLTGVGNTIYF
TRBJ1-5 . TRBV28 . TGTGCCAGCAGTTACCCCCAGGGAGGGCACTTCCAGAATCAGCCCCAGCATTTT CASSYPQGGHFQNQPQHF
TRBJ1-2 . TRBV7-9 . TGTGCCAGCAGCTTAACGGTCGGGGATAACTATGGCTACACCTTC CASSLTVGDNYGYTF
TRBJ2-5 . TRBV20-1 . TGCAGTGCTTCTATCCAAGAGACCCAGTACTTC CSASIQETQYF
TRBJ2-7 . TRBV7-9 . TGTGCCAGCAGCTTAGAGGGAGGCTACGAGCAGTACTTC CASSLEGGYEQYF
TRBJ2-2 . TRBV7-9 TRBD1 TGTGCCAGCAGCTTCAACAGGGGGGACACCGGGGAGCTGTTTTTT CASSFNRGDTGELFF
TRBJ1-4 once TRBV28 . TGTGCCAGCAGTTTCTTGACAGCGGATAATGAAAAACTGTTTTTT CASSFLTADNEKLFF
TRBJ2-7 . TRBV13 . TGTGCCAGCAGCTTAGGGTGGAATTCCTACGAGCAGTACTTC CASSLGWNSYEQYF
TRBJ2-7 . TRBV19 TRBD1 TGTGCCAGTAGTATGGCTCGGGCCAGGGGGTCGAACGAGCAGTACTTC CASSMARARGSNEQYF
TRBJ2-5 few TRBV19 . TGTGCCAGTAGTATGGGGATATGGGCAGAGACCCAGTACTTC CASSMGIWAETQYF
TRBJ1-5 . TRBV7-8 TRBD1 TGTGCCAGCAGCCTGGACAGGGGTGAGAATCAGCCCCAGCATTTT CASSLDRGENQPQHF
TRBJ1-1 . TRBV21-1 . TGTGCCAGCAGCAACGTGGTGCAGGAAAACACTGAAGCTTTCTTT CASSNVVQENTEAFF
TRBJ1-2 many TRBV18 TRBD1 TGTGCCAGCTCACCCGTCGACAGGGCATTTGGCGGCTACACCTTC CASSPVDRAFGGYTF
TRBJ2-3 few TRBV10-3 TRBD2 TGTGCCATCGGAACCGGGACTAGCGTCCCAGATACGCAGTATTTT CAIGTGTSVPDTQYF
TRBJ2-3 . TRBV4-1 . TGCGCCAGCAGCCTTAGACCCCGGGGAGGCACAGATACGCAGTATTTT CASSLRPRGGTDTQYF
TRBJ1-5 few TRBV19 . TGTGCCAGTAGGGTCGACAGGACAAGCAATCAGCCCCAGCATTTT CASRVDRTSNQPQHF
TRBJ1-1 . TRBV28 . TGTGCCAGCAGTTTAATTACAGAGAACACTGAAGCTTTCTTT CASSLITENTEAFF
TRBJ2-3 . TRBV5-1 . TGCGCCAGCAGCTTGGAAGGTTGGTCAGATACGCAGTATTTT CASSLEGWSDTQYF
TRBJ1-5 . TRBV28 TRBD1 TGTGCCAGCAGTTTAGGACAGGGGCCTTACTTCAATCAGCCCCAGCATTTT CASSLGQGPYFNQPQHF
TRBJ2-1 . TRBV5-6 . TGTGCCAGCAGCCTATTTAGCGACTCCTACAATGAGCAGTTCTTC CASSLFSDSYNEQFF
TRBJ2-5 . TRBV5-1 TRBD1 TGCGCCAGCAGCATTTGGCGTGGACAGGGGGCGGAGGCCCAGTACTTC CASSIWRGQGAEAQYF
TRBJ2-7 . TRBV5-1 TRBD2 TGCGCCAGCAGCCACGGGACTAGCTCCTACGAGCAGTACTTC CASSHGTSSYEQYF
TRBJ2-5 . TRBV27 . TGTGCCAGCAGTTTACTTTCAGCAGCGGGCTACCAAGAGACCCAGTACTTC CASSLLSAAGYQETQYF
TRBJ1-5 . TRBV27 . TGTGCCAGCAGTTTTGAGGGTGGGCAGCCCCAGCATTTT CASSFEGGQPQHF
TRBJ2-2 . TRBV27 TRBD1 TGTGCCAGCAGTTCCCGGGACAGGGGTTCCGGGGAGCTGTTTTTT CASSSRDRGSGELFF
TRBJ1-2 few TRBV7-3 TRBD1 TGTGCCAGCGCCCCGGGACAGGGGGCCTATGGCTACACCTTC CASAPGQGAYGYTF
TRBJ1-6 . TRBV4-2 . TGTGCCAGCAGCCAAGATGACAGTACCAGGGACTCACCCCTCCACTTT CASSQDDSTRDSPLHF
TRBJ1-1 . TRBV19 . TGTGCCAGCTCCGACCGGGGACGGGGGCCCACTGAAGCTTTCTTT CASSDRGRGPTEAFF
TRBJ2-7 . TRBV7-2 TRBD2 TGTGCCAGCAGCTCTTGGACTAGCGGGAGGTACGAGCAGTACTTC CASSSWTSGRYEQYF
TRBJ2-7 . TRBV2 TRBD1 TGTGCCAGCAGTGAAGGGTTCAGGACAGGGGGTATTTGGAGCTCCTACGAGCAGTACTTC CASSEGFRTGGIWSSYEQYF
TRBJ1-1 . TRBV2 . TGTGCCAGCAGCCCCATAGGGGTGAACACTGAAGCTTTCTTT CASSPIGVNTEAFF
TRBJ1-2 few TRBV6-1 . TGTGCCAGCAGTGACAGGGGCACTCGAGGCTACACCTTC CASSDRGTRGYTF
TRBJ2-1 . TRBV6-5 . TGTGCCAGCAGTTACTACAGGACAGATTACAATGAGCAGTTCTTC CASSYYRTDYNEQFF
TRBJ1-1 . TRBV29-1 TRBD1 TGCAGCGTTGGCGGGACAGAGAACACTGAAGCTTTCTTT CSVGGTENTEAFF
TRBJ2-7 once TRBV28 TRBD2 TGTGCCAGTAGACATGGACTAGCGGGAGGAGGCGAGCAGTACTTC CASRHGLAGGGEQYF
TRBJ2-3 . TRBV27 . TGTGCCAGCAGTTTGGGGGCAGGCTGGATAGATACGCAGTATTTT CASSLGAGWIDTQYF
TRBJ2-7 . TRBV6-1 . TGTGCCAGCAGTGAAGAGGGCCCTACCTACGAGCAGTACTTC CASSEEGPTYEQYF
TRBJ2-3 . TRBV9 TRBD2 TGTGCCAGCAGCGTAGCAGCGGGAGTAAGCATGGCAGATACGCAGTATTTT CASSVAAGVSMADTQYF
TRBJ1-6 . TRBV7-9 . TGTGCCAGCAGCCTATCCTATAATTCACCCCTCCACTTT CASSLSYNSPLHF
TRBJ1-6 . TRBV2 TRBD1 TGTGCCAGCAGTGGAAGAGGCAGGGGGGATTCACCCCTCCACTTT CASSGRGRGDSPLHF